A selection of T cell receptor beta chains follows, all from one sample in a study of T cells expressing NK-cell markers. TCRdb reprocessed the 5' RACE reads and stores each CDR3 protein as one record, lacking DNA. The listing contains some 410,000 distinct CDR3 sequences. The sequenced sample consisted of blood T cells: a sorted CD56 or NKG2C T cell subset, CD4+ or CD8+ T cells, or bulk PBMC T cells (not recorded which). These receptors were collected from a woman between 18 and 70 years old in good health. CDR3s include the opening cysteine and the closing phenylalanine or tryptophan.

j_gene,v_gene,CDR3aa
TRBJ1-3,TRBV7-2,CASSLGNRRNTIYF
TRBJ2-2,TRBV19,CASSGGQGTGELFF
TRBJ1-1,TRBV5-1,CASSPDPNTEAFF
TRBJ2-4,TRBV5-6,CASSRSLQGPFKNIQYF
TRBJ1-2,TRBV20-1,CSALTYPPGQGARGYTF
TRBJ2-2,TRBV18,CASSPQGAWSTGELFF
TRBJ2-5,TRBV25-1,CASSDPGQGAPQETQYF
TRBJ2-3,TRBV6-2/TRBV6-3,CASSYPTVSAPTDTQYF
TRBJ1-1,TRBV18,CASSPSTGVFTEAFF
TRBJ2-2,TRBV20-1,CSAILARAGELFF
TRBJ2-3,TRBV20-1,CSARRTSEGETDTQYF
TRBJ2-7,TRBV27,CASSSLSGLAVYEQYF
TRBJ2-1,TRBV27,CASSLPGGGLDEQFF
TRBJ2-7,TRBV7-2,CASSSRLGPYEQYF
TRBJ2-1,TRBV12-3/TRBV12-4,CASSSWDDNEQFF
TRBJ1-6,TRBV3-1,CASSQASPLHF
TRBJ2-7,TRBV7-2,CASSRDRAYEQYF
TRBJ1-2,TRBV11-2,CASNRDFSYGYTF